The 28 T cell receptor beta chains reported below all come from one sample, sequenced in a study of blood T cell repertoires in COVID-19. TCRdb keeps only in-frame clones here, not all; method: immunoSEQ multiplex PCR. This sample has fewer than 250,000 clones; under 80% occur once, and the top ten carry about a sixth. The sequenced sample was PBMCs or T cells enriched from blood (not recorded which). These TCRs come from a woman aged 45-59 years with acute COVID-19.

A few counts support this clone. Here the CDR3 DNA reads TGCAGTGCTCCCCTCAGACAGGAAGCTTTCTTT. This encodes CSAPLRQEAFF. The chain couples TRBV20-1 to TRBJ1-1, with a tentative D call TRBD1 (5 bases). This CDR3 is built from 11 residues. V was clipped by 5 bases and J by 8 bases, with 12 bases between them. CDR1 is DFQATT and CDR2 is SNEGSKA in the germline V gene (reference sequence).

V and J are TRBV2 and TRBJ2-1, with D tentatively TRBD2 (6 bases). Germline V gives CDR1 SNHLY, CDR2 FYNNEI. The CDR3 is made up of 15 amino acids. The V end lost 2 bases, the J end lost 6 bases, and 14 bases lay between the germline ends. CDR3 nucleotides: TGTGCCAGCAGTGAAACGGGGGTAGGGGCCAATGAGCAGTTCTTC. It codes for CASSETGVGANEQFF. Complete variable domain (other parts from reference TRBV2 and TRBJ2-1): EPEVTQTPSHQVTQMGQEVILRCVPISNHLYFYWYRQILGQKVEFLVSFYNNEISEKSEIFDDQFSVERPDGSNFTLKIRSTKLEDSAMYFCASSETGVGANEQFFGPGTRLTVL.

CDR3 DNA sequence: TGTGCCAGCAGTACCGCGGGACAGGGAAGTCGGGAGCAGTACGTC. Protein product: CASSTAGQGSREQYV. The V and J genes are TRBV28 and TRBJ2-7; 9 bases align to TRBD1. Germline-derived CDR1 and CDR2 are MDHEN and SYDVKM. Losses at the gene ends were 5 bases for V and 7 bases for J; bases not matched to a gene: 12. CDR3 length equals 15 residues.

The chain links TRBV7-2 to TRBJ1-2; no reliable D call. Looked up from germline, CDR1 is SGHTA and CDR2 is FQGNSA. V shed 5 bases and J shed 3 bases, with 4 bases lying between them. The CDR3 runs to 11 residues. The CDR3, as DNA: TGTGCCAGCAGCCCAGACTATGGCTACACCTTC. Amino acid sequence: CASSPDYGYTF.

DNA of the CDR3: TGTGCCAGCAGCGCGAACACAGGGGCTCAGGGCAATCAGCCCCAGCATTTT. It is translated as CASSANTGAQGNQPQHF. The chain recombines TRBV7-2 with TRBJ1-5; 7 nucleotides align to TRBD1. The junction had 12 bases not matched to a gene; V was cut back by 5 bases and J by 2 bases. Germline CDR1 reads SGHTA; CDR2 reads FQGNSA. This CDR3 has 17 amino acids.

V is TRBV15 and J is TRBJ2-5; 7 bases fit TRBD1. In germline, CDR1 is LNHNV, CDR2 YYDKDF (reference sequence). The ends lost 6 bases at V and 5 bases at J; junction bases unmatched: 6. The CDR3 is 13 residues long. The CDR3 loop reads CATRVRGKETQYF. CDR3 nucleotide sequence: TGTGCCACCAGGGTCAGGGGGAAGGAGACCCAGTACTTC.

CDR3 in amino acids: CASSLGAGGQETQYF. For the CDR3, the DNA is TGTGCCAGCAGCTTAGGGGCGGGGGGGCAAGAGACCCAGTACTTC. This chain links TRBV7-9 with TRBJ2-5, with 9 bases identical to TRBD2. Germline V gene lookup returns CDR1 SEHNR and CDR2 FQNEAQ (reference sequence). V trimming: 1 base; J trimming: 2 bases; junction bases outside the gene matches: 2. The CDR3 spans 15 residues.

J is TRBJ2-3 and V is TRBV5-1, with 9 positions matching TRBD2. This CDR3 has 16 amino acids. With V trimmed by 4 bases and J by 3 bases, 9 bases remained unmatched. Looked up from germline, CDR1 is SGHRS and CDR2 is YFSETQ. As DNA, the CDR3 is TGCGCCAGCAGCGGCCTAGCGGGACCCAAAACAGATACGCAGTATTTT. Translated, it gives CASSGLAGPKTDTQYF.

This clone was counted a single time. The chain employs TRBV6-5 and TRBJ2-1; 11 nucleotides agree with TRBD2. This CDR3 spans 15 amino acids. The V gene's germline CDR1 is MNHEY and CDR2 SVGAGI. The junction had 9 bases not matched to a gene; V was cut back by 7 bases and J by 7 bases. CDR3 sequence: CASNPGLAETNEQFF. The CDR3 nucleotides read TGTGCCAGCAACCCGGGACTAGCGGAAACAAATGAGCAGTTCTTC.

CDR3: CASSWRGLNEKLFF. The CDR3 DNA is TGTGCCAGCAGTTGGAGGGGCCTTAATGAAAAACTGTTTTTT. The J gene is TRBJ1-4, the V gene TRBV2, with a possible D match to TRBD1 (5 bases). The length of the CDR3 is 14 residues. The V gene lost 5 bases and the J gene lost 4 bases, with 11 bases spanning the gap. The germline gives CDR1 SNHLY, CDR2 FYNNEI.

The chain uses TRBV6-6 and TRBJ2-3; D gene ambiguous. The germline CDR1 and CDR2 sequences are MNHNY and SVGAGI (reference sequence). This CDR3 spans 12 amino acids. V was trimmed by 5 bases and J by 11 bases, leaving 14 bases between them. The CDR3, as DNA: TGTGCCAGCAGTCGGACCGACCAGGAGCAGTATTTT. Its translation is CASSRTDQEQYF.

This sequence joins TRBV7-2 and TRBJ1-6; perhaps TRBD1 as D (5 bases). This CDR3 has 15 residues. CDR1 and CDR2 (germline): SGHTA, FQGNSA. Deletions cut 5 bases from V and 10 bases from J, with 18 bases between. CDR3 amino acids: CASSDAGTRASPLHF. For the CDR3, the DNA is TGTGCCAGCAGCGATGCCGGGACTCGTGCATCACCCCTCCACTTT.

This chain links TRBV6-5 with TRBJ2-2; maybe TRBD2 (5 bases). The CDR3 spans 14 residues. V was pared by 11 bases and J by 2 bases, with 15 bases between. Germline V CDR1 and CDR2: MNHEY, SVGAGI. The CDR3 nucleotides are TGTGCCCTTAGAAGCGGCGGCAACACCGGGGAGCTGTTTTTT. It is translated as CALRSGGNTGELFF.

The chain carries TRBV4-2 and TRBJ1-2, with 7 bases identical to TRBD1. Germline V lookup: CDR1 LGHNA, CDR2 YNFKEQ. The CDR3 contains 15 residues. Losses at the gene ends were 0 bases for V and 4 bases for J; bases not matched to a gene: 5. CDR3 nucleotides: TGTGCCAGCAGCCAAGATCAAGGGGGCGGCTATGGCTACACCTTC. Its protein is CASSQDQGGGYGYTF.

CDR3 loop: CASSLLQSTNEKLFF. The CDR3 bases are TGTGCCAGCAGCTTATTGCAGTCAACTAATGAAAAACTGTTTTTT. The V and J genes are TRBV13 and TRBJ1-4, with no clear D. The germline gives CDR1 PRHDT, CDR2 FYEKMQ (reference sequence). V lost 2 bases and J 0 bases, leaving 7 bases between the germline ends. The CDR3 contains 15 residues.

The CDR3, as DNA: TGTGCCAGCAGCTCCCCCAGGGCCGTCTATGGCTACACCTTC. Its protein is CASSSPRAVYGYTF. The chain couples TRBV5-8 to TRBJ1-2; D may be TRBD1 (5 bases). Between the trimmed V and J ends, which lost 3 bases and 4 bases, there was a span of 13 bases. There are 14 residues in the CDR3. Germline CDR1 is SGHTS and CDR2 is YDEGEE.

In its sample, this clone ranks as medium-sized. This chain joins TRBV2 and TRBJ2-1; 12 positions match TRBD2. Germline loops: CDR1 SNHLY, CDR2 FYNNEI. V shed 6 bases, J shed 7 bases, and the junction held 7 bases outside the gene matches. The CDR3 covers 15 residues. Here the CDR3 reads CASRATSGGLNEQFF. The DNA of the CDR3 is TGTGCCAGCAGAGCGACTAGCGGGGGCCTGAATGAGCAGTTCTTC.

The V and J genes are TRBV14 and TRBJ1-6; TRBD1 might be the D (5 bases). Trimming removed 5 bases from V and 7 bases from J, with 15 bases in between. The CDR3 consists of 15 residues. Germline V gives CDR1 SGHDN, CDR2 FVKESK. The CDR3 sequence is CASSSPTGPNSPLHF. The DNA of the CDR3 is TGTGCCAGCAGCTCTCCAACAGGCCCAAATTCACCCCTCCACTTT.

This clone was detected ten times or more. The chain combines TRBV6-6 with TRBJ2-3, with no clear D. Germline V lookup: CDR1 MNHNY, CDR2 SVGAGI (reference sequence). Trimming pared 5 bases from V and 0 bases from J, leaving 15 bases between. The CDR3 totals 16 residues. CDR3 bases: TGTGCCAGCAGTCGACCGACGGGTTCTAGCACAGATACGCAGTATTTT. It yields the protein CASSRPTGSSTDTQYF.

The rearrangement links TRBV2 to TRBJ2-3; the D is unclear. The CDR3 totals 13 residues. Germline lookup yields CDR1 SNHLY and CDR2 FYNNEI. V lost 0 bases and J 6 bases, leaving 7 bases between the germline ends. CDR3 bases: TGTGCCAGCAGTGAAGCTGCTAGTGATACGCAGTATTTT. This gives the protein CASSEAASDTQYF.

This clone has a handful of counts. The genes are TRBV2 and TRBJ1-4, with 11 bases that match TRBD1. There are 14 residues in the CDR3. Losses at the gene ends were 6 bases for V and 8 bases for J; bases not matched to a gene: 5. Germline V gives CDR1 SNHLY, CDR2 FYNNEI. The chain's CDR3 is CASRDRGLIEKLFF. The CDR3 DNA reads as TGTGCCAGCAGGGACAGGGGGCTTATAGAAAAACTGTTTTTT.

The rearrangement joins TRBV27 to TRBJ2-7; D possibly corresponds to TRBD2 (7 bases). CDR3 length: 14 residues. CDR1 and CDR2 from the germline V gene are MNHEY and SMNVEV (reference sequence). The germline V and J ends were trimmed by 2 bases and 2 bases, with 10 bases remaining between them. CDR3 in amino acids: CASSLKGGAYEQYV. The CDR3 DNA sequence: TGTGCCAGCAGTTTAAAGGGGGGGGCCTACGAGCAGTACGTC.

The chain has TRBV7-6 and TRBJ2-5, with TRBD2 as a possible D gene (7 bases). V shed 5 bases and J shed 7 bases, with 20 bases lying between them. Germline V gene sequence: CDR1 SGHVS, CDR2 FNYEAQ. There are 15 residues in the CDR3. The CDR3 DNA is TGTGCCAGCAGCCTAGGGGGTAGCGGGCCGTCGACCCAGTACTTC. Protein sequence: CASSLGGSGPSTQYF.

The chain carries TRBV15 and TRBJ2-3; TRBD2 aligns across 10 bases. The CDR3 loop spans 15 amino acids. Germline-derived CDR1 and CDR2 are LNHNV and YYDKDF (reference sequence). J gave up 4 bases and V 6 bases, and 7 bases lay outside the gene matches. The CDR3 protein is CATRRQRGGSDTQYF. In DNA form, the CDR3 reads TGTGCCACCAGGCGACAGCGGGGGGGATCAGATACGCAGTATTTT.

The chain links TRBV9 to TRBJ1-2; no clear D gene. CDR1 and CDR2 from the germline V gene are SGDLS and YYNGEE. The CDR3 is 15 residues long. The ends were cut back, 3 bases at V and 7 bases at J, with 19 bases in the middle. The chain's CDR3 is CASSAQNVLASGYTF. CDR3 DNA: TGTGCCAGCAGCGCCCAAAACGTTCTAGCCAGTGGCTACACCTTC.

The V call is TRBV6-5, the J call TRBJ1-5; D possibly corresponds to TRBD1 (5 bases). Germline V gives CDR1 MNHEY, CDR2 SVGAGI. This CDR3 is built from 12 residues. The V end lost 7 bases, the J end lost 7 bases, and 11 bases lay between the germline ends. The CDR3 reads CASTPGGQPQHF. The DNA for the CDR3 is TGTGCCAGCACCCCCGGGGGGCAGCCCCAGCATTTT.

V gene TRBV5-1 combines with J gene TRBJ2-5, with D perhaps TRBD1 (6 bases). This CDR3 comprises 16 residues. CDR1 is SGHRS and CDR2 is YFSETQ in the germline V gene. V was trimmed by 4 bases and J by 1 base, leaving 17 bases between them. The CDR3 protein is CASSQKFRDTQETQYF. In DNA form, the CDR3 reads TGCGCCAGCAGCCAAAAATTTCGGGACACCCAAGAGACCCAGTACTTC.

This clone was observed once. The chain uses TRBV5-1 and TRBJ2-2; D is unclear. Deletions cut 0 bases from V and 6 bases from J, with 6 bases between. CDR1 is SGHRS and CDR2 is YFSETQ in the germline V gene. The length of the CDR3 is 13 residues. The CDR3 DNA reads TGCGCCAGCAGCTTGGATCTAGCCGGGGAGCTGTTTTTT. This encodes CASSLDLAGELFF.